Listed here are 12 T cell receptor beta chains from one sample, sequenced in a study of blood T cell repertoires in COVID-19. Sequenced by immunoSEQ multiplex PCR; TCRdb stores in-frame clones only, minus some. The sample holds around 100,000 clones, roughly 90% seen once. The sequenced sample consisted of peripheral blood. Receptors were obtained from a man over 45 with active COVID-19.

The J gene is TRBJ2-5, the V gene TRBV3-1 (or the pseudogene TRBV3-2); TRBD1 matches 8 bases. CDR3 length equals 14 residues. CDR1 and CDR2 from the germline V gene are LGHDT and YNNKEL (reference sequence). With V trimmed by 3 bases and J by 5 bases, 5 bases remained unmatched. CDR3 amino acids: CASSHRTGTETQYF. CDR3 DNA sequence: TGTGCCAGCAGCCACAGGACAGGGACGGAGACCCAGTACTTC.

The V gene is TRBV12-3 or TRBV12-4, the J gene TRBJ2-5; D not certain. Trimming cost V 5 bases and J 3 bases, with 4 bases left between them. This CDR3 comprises 11 residues. The CDR3 coding sequence is TGTGCCAGCAGTCTAAAAGAGACCCAGTACTTC. Translated, it gives CASSLKETQYF.

The chain joins TRBV7-9 to TRBJ1-6; D is uncertain. Germline CDR1 SEHNR, CDR2 FQNEAQ (reference sequence). The CDR3 runs to 17 residues. V lost 5 bases and J lost 6, with 20 bases in between. CDR3 bases: TGTGCCAGCAGCCCAGAGTTCCCGGGGTTCGGTAATTCACCCCTCCACTTT. As protein: CASSPEFPGFGNSPLHF. Filled out from reference TRBV7-9 and TRBJ1-6, the complete variable domain reads DTGVSQNPRHKITKRGQNVTFRCDPISEHNRLYWYRQTLGQGPEFLTYFQNEAQLEKSRLLSDRFSAERPKGSFSTLEIQRTEQGDSAMYLCASSPEFPGFGNSPLHFGNGTRLTVT.

The chain links TRBV29-1 to TRBJ1-2, with TRBD1 matching 9 bases. The germline V gene has CDR1 SQVTM and CDR2 ANQGSEA. The CDR3 is 15 residues long. Trimming at V came to 7 bases and at J to 8 bases, leaving 17 bases not matched to a gene. CDR3 DNA sequence: TGCAGCGCTACGGAGCCGGGACAGGGTAATCGCGGCTACACCTTC. Its translation: CSATEPGQGNRGYTF.

This chain links TRBV3-1 (or the pseudogene TRBV3-2) with TRBJ2-5, with 7 bases lining up with TRBD1. The germline V gene has CDR1 LGHDT and CDR2 YNNKEL (reference sequence). The J segment lost 7 bases and the V segment lost 5 bases, leaving 10 bases of the junction unmatched. This CDR3 has 14 residues. The CDR3 region is CASSEGRGPGTQYF. DNA of the CDR3: TGTGCCAGCAGCGAAGGAAGGGGGCCGGGGACCCAGTACTTC.

This clone was detected once. CDR3 nucleotides: TGTGCCAGCAGTGTTGGAGGACGCGGCTACACCTTC. Translation: CASSVGGRGYTF. The gene calls are TRBV25-1 and TRBJ1-2; D gene ambiguous. Trimming cost V 4 bases and J 8 bases, with 11 bases left between them. The germline CDR1 and CDR2 sequences are MGHDK and SYGVNS. The CDR3 has 12 residues.

The gene calls are TRBV2 and TRBJ1-1; possible D gene TRBD1, 6 bases. The V end lost 8 bases, the J end lost 4 bases, and 14 bases lay between the germline ends. This CDR3 is 13 amino acids long. Germline V gene sequence: CDR1 SNHLY, CDR2 FYNNEI. CDR3 sequence reads: CASSQGVGTEAFF. The CDR3 DNA is TGTGCCAGCTCACAGGGCGTGGGCACTGAAGCTTTCTTT.

The rearrangement links TRBV5-1 to TRBJ2-1; 7 bases align to TRBD1. This CDR3 has 17 residues. Germline CDR1 SGHRS, CDR2 YFSETQ. With 2 bases clipped from V and 4 bases from J, the junction kept 12 bases outside the gene matches. This chain's CDR3 is CASSLRSGGHLYNEQFF. The DNA for the CDR3 is TGCGCCAGCAGCTTACGATCAGGGGGACATCTGTACAATGAGCAGTTCTTC.

The chain has TRBV7-9 and TRBJ2-7; D gene uncertain. Germline CDR1 SEHNR, CDR2 FQNEAQ (reference sequence). The V gene lost 3 bases and the J gene lost 5 bases, with 8 bases spanning the gap. CDR3 length: 12 amino acids. The CDR3 nucleotides are TGTGCCAGCAGCTTCGGGTTCAACGAGCAGTACGTC. This encodes CASSFGFNEQYV.

The CDR3 nucleotides are TGTGCCAGCAGTGTACAGGGCAATGAGCAGTTCTTC. Protein: CASSVQGNEQFF. The V gene is TRBV2, the J gene TRBJ2-1; a weak D match, TRBD1 (6 bases). V gave up 4 bases and J gave up 6 bases, with 7 bases separating them. In germline, CDR1 is SNHLY, CDR2 FYNNEI. The CDR3 covers 12 residues.

The chain uses TRBV6-5 and TRBJ2-7; 10 bases fit TRBD1. The CDR3 loop spans 15 amino acids. Looked up from germline, CDR1 is MNHEY and CDR2 is SVGAGI. Trimming removed 8 bases from V and 0 bases from J; junction bases left unmatched: 7. CDR3 in DNA: TGTGCCAGCTCTACGGGACAGGGGCTCTCCTACGAGCAGTACTTC. Protein product: CASSTGQGLSYEQYF.

The chain recombines TRBV18 with TRBJ1-4; tentative D call: TRBD1 (6 bases). Deletions cut 6 bases from V and 7 bases from J, with 15 bases between. The CDR3 runs 14 residues. The germline gives CDR1 KGHSH, CDR2 LQKENI. CDR3 region: CASSPRKQGEKLFF. CDR3 bases: TGTGCCAGCTCCCCGAGGAAACAGGGTGAAAAACTGTTTTTT. The entire variable domain, with the rest obtained from reference TRBV18 and TRBJ1-4, is as follows: NAGVMQNPRHLVRRRGQEARLRCSPMKGHSHVYWYRQLPEEGLKFMVYLQKENIIDESGMPKERFSAEFPKEGPSILRIQQVVRGDSAAYFCASSPRKQGEKLFFGSGTQLSVL.